A selection of T cell receptor beta chains follows, all from one sample in a study of blood T cell repertoires in COVID-19. Method: immunoSEQ multiplex PCR; TCRdb's copy keeps in-frame clones and lacks some. The table records tens of thousands of clones, roughly 78% of them present only once. The material sequenced was peripheral blood. These TCRs come from a human donor in a cohort sampled during active COVID-19. Both conserved end residues are part of each CDR3. D genes are given only for firm matches. Some rows mark clone size as missing; the rest say once, few, many or name a class of expanded clone.

abundance,j_gene,d_gene,v_gene,CDR3aa,CDR3nt
.,TRBJ2-3,TRBD2,TRBV6-4,CASPGGAGGPIDTQYF,TGTGCCAGCCCGGGGGGAGCGGGAGGGCCGATAGATACGCAGTATTTT
.,TRBJ2-1,TRBD2,TRBV7-8,CASSRGLAQNNEQFF,TGTGCCAGCAGCAGGGGACTAGCGCAAAACAATGAGCAGTTCTTC
.,TRBJ2-1,.,TRBV9,CASSVAGVSYNEQFF,TGTGCCAGCAGCGTAGCGGGGGTGTCCTACAATGAGCAGTTCTTC
once,TRBJ1-1,.,TRBV30,CAWGRDTEAFF,TGTGCCTGGGGGCGGGACACTGAAGCTTTCTTT
.,TRBJ1-1,TRBD1,TRBV5-6,CASSLGGYEAFF,TGTGCCAGCAGCCTAGGGGGCTACGAAGCTTTCTTT
.,TRBJ1-1,TRBD1,TRBV19,CASSRGQGITEAFF,TGTGCCAGTAGTAGAGGACAGGGTATCACTGAAGCTTTCTTT
once,TRBJ2-3,.,TRBV19,CATAFSGWSTDTQYF,TGTGCCACCGCCTTTAGCGGCTGGAGCACAGATACGCAGTATTTT
.,TRBJ2-1,TRBD2,TRBV7-2,CASSPRPGLGFEQFF,TGTGCCAGCAGCCCCCGTCCGGGACTAGGTTTTGAGCAGTTCTTC
.,TRBJ2-2,TRBD1,TRBV6-4,CASRADRATPGELFF,TGTGCCAGCAGAGCCGACAGGGCGACCCCCGGGGAGCTGTTTTTT
.,TRBJ1-5,.,TRBV28,CASTKRGGVNQPQHF,TGTGCCAGCACCAAAAGAGGAGGGGTCAATCAGCCCCAGCATTTT
.,TRBJ1-5,.,TRBV6-5,CASSYSYNQPQHF,TGTGCCAGCAGTTACAGCTACAATCAGCCCCAGCATTTT
.,TRBJ1-1,.,TRBV30,CAWSRQGGTEAFF,TGTGCCTGGAGTCGTCAGGGAGGCACTGAAGCTTTCTTT
.,TRBJ1-1,.,TRBV24-1,CATRGRGERTAEAFF,TGTGCCACCAGGGGCCGGGGGGAAAGGACGGCTGAAGCTTTCTTT
.,TRBJ2-7,.,TRBV7-2,CASNIAGGGGYEQYF,TGTGCCAGCAACATCGCCGGGGGAGGGGGCTACGAGCAGTACTTC
.,TRBJ1-1,TRBD1,TRBV7-9,CASSLRTGETEAFF,TGTGCCAGCAGCCTGAGGACAGGGGAGACTGAAGCTTTCTTT
once,TRBJ2-1,TRBD2,TRBV3-1/TRBV3-2,CASSHRRSGSHNEQFF,TGTGCCAGCAGCCACCGACGGAGCGGGAGCCACAATGAGCAGTTCTTC
.,TRBJ2-7,.,TRBV20-1,CSASSTQMVAYEQYF,TGCAGTGCTAGTTCTACCCAAATGGTAGCCTACGAGCAGTACTTC
.,TRBJ2-2,TRBD1,TRBV7-6,CASSPGTGNTGELFF,TGTGCCAGCAGCCCCGGGACAGGGAACACCGGGGAGCTGTTTTTT
.,TRBJ1-2,.,TRBV28,CASSLDNSNYGYTF,TGTGCCAGCAGTTTGGACAATTCTAACTATGGCTACACCTTC
.,TRBJ1-5,.,TRBV3-1/TRBV3-2,CASSPDNNQPQHF,TGTGCCAGCAGCCCTGACAACAATCAGCCCCAGCATTTT
.,TRBJ2-5,.,TRBV5-1,CASSLGGGETQYF,TGCGCCAGCAGCTTGGGAGGGGGAGAGACCCAGTACTTC
.,TRBJ1-4,TRBD1,TRBV29-1,CSVGVDRGNLRLFF,TGCAGCGTTGGGGTAGACAGGGGAAATTTACGGTTGTTTTTT
.,TRBJ2-5,TRBD1,TRBV11-3,CASRGQGGETQYF,TGTGCCAGCAGAGGACAGGGGGGAGAGACCCAGTACTTC
.,TRBJ2-1,.,TRBV11-2,CASSLRSSSYNEQFF,TGTGCCAGCAGTCTCCGTTCCAGCTCCTACAATGAGCAGTTCTTC
.,TRBJ1-2,TRBD1,TRBV18,CASSHPGQVIYGYTF,TGTGCCAGCTCACATCCGGGACAGGTGATCTATGGCTACACCTTC
once,TRBJ1-1,.,TRBV30,CAWNRGPTLNTEAFF,TGTGCCTGGAATCGAGGGCCGACTTTGAACACTGAAGCTTTCTTT
.,TRBJ1-5,.,TRBV7-9,CASSPLQPQHF,TGTGCCAGCAGCCCCCTTCAGCCCCAGCATTTT
.,TRBJ2-5,.,TRBV3-1/TRBV3-2,CASSQDGGSQETQYF,TGTGCCAGCAGCCAAGACGGGGGAAGCCAAGAGACCCAGTACTTC
.,TRBJ2-7,.,TRBV9,CASSVEGRYEQYF,TGTGCCAGCAGCGTAGAGGGGCGGTACGAGCAGTACTTC
.,TRBJ2-1,TRBD1,TRBV15,CATSRSGTGANEQFF,TGTGCCACCAGCAGATCCGGGACAGGGGCCAATGAGCAGTTCTTC
.,TRBJ2-7,.,TRBV5-1,CASSLRPGQPTYEQYF,TGCGCCAGCAGCTTGAGACCGGGACAACCGACCTACGAGCAGTACTTC
once,TRBJ2-1,TRBD2,TRBV7-3,CASSFTSGRVNEQFF,TGTGCCAGCAGCTTTACTAGCGGGAGAGTCAATGAGCAGTTCTTC
.,TRBJ2-7,TRBD2,TRBV19,CASSTTSVETYEQYF,TGTGCCAGTAGTACAACTAGCGTGGAAACCTACGAGCAGTACTTC
.,TRBJ1-1,.,TRBV5-1,CASSSGGWNTEAFF,TGCGCCAGCAGCTCCGGAGGGTGGAACACTGAAGCTTTCTTT
few,TRBJ2-1,TRBD2,TRBV5-4,CASSLRSAGGSDEQFF,TGTGCCAGCAGCTTAAGGTCGGCGGGAGGGTCGGATGAGCAGTTCTTC
.,TRBJ1-1,.,TRBV4-3,CASSRNSGGNEAFF,TGCGCCAGCAGCCGGAATTCGGGGGGGAATGAAGCTTTCTTT
.,TRBJ1-2,.,TRBV27,CASSFGRNYGYTF,TGTGCCAGCAGTTTCGGGAGAAACTATGGCTACACCTTC
.,TRBJ2-3,.,TRBV7-2,CASSLDGATTNTQYF,TGTGCCAGCAGCTTAGATGGAGCCACCACAAATACGCAGTATTTT
.,TRBJ1-6,TRBD1,TRBV30,CACATGRDEPLHF,TGTGCCTGTGCGACAGGGAGAGATGAACCCCTCCACTTT
.,TRBJ2-3,TRBD2,TRBV10-3,CAIRAGTSGRADTDTQYF,TGTGCCATCAGAGCCGGGACTAGCGGGAGGGCCGACACAGATACGCAGTATTTT
.,TRBJ1-5,.,TRBV10-3,CAISPEGRSSSQPQHF,TGTGCCATCAGTCCCGAGGGGAGGTCTAGCAGTCAGCCCCAGCATTTT
.,TRBJ2-7,TRBD1,TRBV7-2,CASSLAFGQGYSYEQYF,TGTGCCAGCAGCTTAGCTTTTGGACAGGGGTACTCCTACGAGCAGTACTTC